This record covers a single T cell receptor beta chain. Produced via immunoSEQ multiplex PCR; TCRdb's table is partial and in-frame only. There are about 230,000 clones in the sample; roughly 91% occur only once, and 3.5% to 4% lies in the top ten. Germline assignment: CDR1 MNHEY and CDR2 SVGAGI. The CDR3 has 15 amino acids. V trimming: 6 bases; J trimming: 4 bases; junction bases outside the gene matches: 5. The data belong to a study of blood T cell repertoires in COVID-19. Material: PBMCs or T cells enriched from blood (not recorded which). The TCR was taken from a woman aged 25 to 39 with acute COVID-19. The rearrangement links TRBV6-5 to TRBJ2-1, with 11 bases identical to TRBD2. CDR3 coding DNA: TGTGCCAGCAGAAGAGGGACTAGCGGTTACAATGAGCAGTTCTTC. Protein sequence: CASRRGTSGYNEQFF.